The 9 T cell receptor beta chains in this list originate from one sample, sequenced in a study of neoadjuvant anti-PD-1 for oral cavity cancer. Measured with immunoSEQ multiplex PCR; TCRdb has only the in-frame clones, and not every one. Here the sample spans some 11,000 clones, 40% to 65% being singletons. Sequencing used tumor tissue, obtained before nivolumab (anti-PD-1) treatment. The receptor source for this set is a person between 40 and 85 years old with oral cavity squamous cell carcinoma.

The CDR3 here is CASSVHPTANTEAFF. The CDR3 DNA is TGTGCCAGCAGCGTACACCCGACAGCGAACACTGAAGCTTTCTTT. V is TRBV11-2 and J is TRBJ1-1; the D gene is possibly TRBD1 (5 bases). V lost 5 bases to trimming and J lost 1 base, with 14 bases between them. Germline V gives CDR1 SGHAT, CDR2 FQNNGV. This CDR3 has 15 residues. Looking up the rest from reference TRBV11-2 and TRBJ1-1 gives the full variable domain: EAGVAQSPRYKIIEKRQSVAFWCNPISGHATLYWYQQILGQGPKLLIQFQNNGVVDDSQLPKDRFSAERLKGVDSTLKIQPAKLEDSAVYLCASSVHPTANTEAFFGQGTRLTVV.

Only a few counts were recorded for this clone. This sequence joins TRBV4-3 and TRBJ1-5, with 7 bases fitting TRBD1. Germline V lookup: CDR1 LGHNA, CDR2 YSLEER. With V trimmed by 3 bases and J by 2 bases, 4 bases remained unmatched. The CDR3 runs 15 residues. The CDR3 bases are TGCGCCAGCAGCCAGGATGGACAGGGCAATCAGCCCCAGCATTTT. This encodes CASSQDGQGNQPQHF.

By share, this clone counts as medium-sized. V is TRBV18 and J is TRBJ1-1, with TRBD1 as a possible D gene (5 bases). The ends were cut back, 0 bases at V and 3 bases at J, with 11 bases in the middle. This CDR3 comprises 15 residues. Germline values: CDR1 KGHSH, CDR2 LQKENI. The DNA for the CDR3 is TGTGCCAGCTCACCACCTCCGGGGGGTTACACTGAAGCTTTCTTT. Translation gives CASSPPPGGYTEAFF.

The J gene is TRBJ2-7, the V gene TRBV7-2; TRBD1 matches 7 bases. CDR3 length equals 16 residues. Germline lookup yields CDR1 SGHTA and CDR2 FQGNSA. J gave up 2 bases and V 1 base, and 8 bases lay outside the gene matches. The CDR3 DNA sequence: TGTGCCAGCAGCTTAGGAGGGACAGCGTTGGCCTACGAGCAGTACTTC. Protein: CASSLGGTALAYEQYF.

The chain couples TRBV15 to TRBJ1-3, with 8 bases matching TRBD1. The CDR3 sequence is 18 residues long. CDR1 is LNHNV and CDR2 is YYDKDF in the germline V gene (reference sequence). J was trimmed by 3 bases and V by 2 bases; bases with no gene match: 12. CDR3 loop: CATSRSYGSGGGGNTIYF. The DNA for the CDR3 is TGTGCCACCAGCAGATCCTATGGGTCAGGGGGCGGTGGAAACACCATATATTTT.

The V call is TRBV6-1, the J call TRBJ1-1; 8 bases fit TRBD1. The CDR3 covers 14 residues. Germline V gene lookup returns CDR1 MNHNS and CDR2 SASEGT. After removal of 4 bases from V and 5 bases from J, the junction contained 6 bases not matched to a gene. The DNA of the CDR3 is TGTGCCAGCAGTGGCCGGGACAGGCAGACTGAAGCTTTCTTT. This gives the protein CASSGRDRQTEAFF.

Within the sample, this clone is medium-sized. This rearrangement joins TRBV9 to TRBJ2-7; D tentatively fits TRBD1 or TRBD2 (6 bases each). The V end was cut by 0 bases, the J end by 5 bases, with 15 bases between. Germline CDR1 and CDR2: SGDLS and YYNGEE. CDR3 length: 15 residues. CDR3 coding DNA: TGTGCCAGCAGCGTAGAGGGGGGTCTGGCCGACGAGCAGTACTTC. This codes for CASSVEGGLADEQYF.

V gene TRBV2 combines with J gene TRBJ1-6, with D maybe TRBD1 (5 bases). V shed 2 bases and J shed 8 bases, with 7 bases lying between them. The CDR3 has 13 residues. Germline assignment: CDR1 SNHLY and CDR2 FYNNEI. CDR3 nucleotide sequence: TGTGCCAGCAGTGAAAGAGGGGATTCACCCCTCCACTTT. Residues: CASSERGDSPLHF.

This clone counts as hyperexpanded. This sequence joins TRBV21-1 and TRBJ1-5; TRBD1 is the table's D call and was not checked against the DNA. TRBV21-1 is noted as a pseudogene. The CDR3 is 16 residues long. This CDR3 is CASSAGQGARGQPQHF. The DNA for the CDR3 is TGTGCCAGCAGCGCGGGACAGGGGGCTCGTGGTCAGCCCCAGCATTTT.